One and the same sample provided the 18 T cell receptor beta chains below, sequenced in a study of T cell repertoires in cytomegalovirus infection. TCRdb re-called the reads with MiXCR, one entry per CDR3 protein. The sample holds fewer than 950,000 distinct CDR3 sequences, around a third seen once. No antigens are known for them. The sequences come from cultured CD8+ T cells from PBMCs, collected from culture after CMV antigen stimulation. The origin of the receptors is a human donor in good health (CMV status not recorded). Some clones in this sample may be carry-over from other donors' samples.

There are a few counts of this clonotype. J is TRBJ2-1 and V is TRBV7-9, with a weak D call TRBD2 (6 bases). The CDR3 totals 15 residues. Germline CDR1 reads SEHNR; CDR2 reads FQNEAQ (reference sequence). The V end was cut by 6 bases, the J end by 4 bases, with 16 bases between. The CDR3 sequence is CASSYAGSGYNEQFF. The CDR3 DNA reads as TGTGCCAGCAGTTACGCGGGATCGGGGTACAATGAGCAGTTCTTC.

This clonotype was seen only a few times. The rearrangement uses TRBV7-6 and TRBJ1-5; D remains ambiguous. With 0 bases removed from V and 2 bases from J, the gap between germline ends came to 8 bases. The CDR3 spans 15 residues. Germline values: CDR1 SGHVS, CDR2 FNYEAQ. This CDR3 reads CASSLAGYGNQPQHF. CDR3 sequence (DNA): TGTGCCAGCAGCTTAGCGGGTTACGGCAATCAGCCCCAGCATTTT. Together with reference TRBV7-6 and TRBJ1-5, the CDR3 gives the full variable domain: GAGVSQSPRYKVTKRGQDVALRCDPISGHVSLYWYRQALGQGPEFLTYFNYEAQQDKSGLPNDRFSAERPEGSISTLTIQRTEQRDSAMYRCASSLAGYGNQPQHFGDGTRLSIL.

There are many counts of this clonotype. The rearrangement uses TRBV7-2 and TRBJ2-7; perhaps TRBD2 as D (5 bases). This CDR3 spans 12 amino acids. CDR1 is SGHTA, CDR2 FQGNSA, per germline. Between the trimmed V and J ends, which lost 6 bases and 3 bases, there was a span of 9 bases. The CDR3 reads CASSWTYYEQYF. In DNA form, the CDR3 reads TGTGCCAGCAGTTGGACTTACTACGAGCAGTACTTC.

This clonotype was counted at least ten times. This sequence joins TRBV6-6 and TRBJ1-1; 8 bases are a match to TRBD1. The germline gives CDR1 MNHNY, CDR2 SVGAGI (reference sequence). After removal of 4 bases from V and 4 bases from J, the junction contained 5 bases not matched to a gene. This CDR3 comprises 14 residues. CDR3 amino acids: CASSFRTGLTEAFF. Here the CDR3 DNA reads TGTGCCAGCAGTTTCCGGACAGGGCTCACTGAAGCTTTCTTT.

This clonotype came up a few times. The gene calls are TRBV7-6 and TRBJ2-7; D is unresolved. CDR1 is SGHVS, CDR2 FNYEAQ, per germline. This CDR3 comprises 13 residues. V dropped 4 bases and J dropped 2 bases, with 9 bases sitting between them. The CDR3 nucleotides are TGTGCCAGCAGCTCGCTTAAAACCTACGAGCAGTACTTC. Translated: CASSSLKTYEQYF.

Points on this clonotype: A read error may produce the germline difference seen at one junction end. The V gene is TRBV7-6, the J gene TRBJ2-7; D not resolved. The CDR3 totals 12 residues. Germline V gene lookup returns CDR1 SGHVS and CDR2 FNYEAQ. The CDR3 here is CANSLEGREQYF. In DNA form, the CDR3 reads TGTGCCAACAGCTTAGAAGGACGCGAGCAGTACTTC.

The rearrangement links TRBV20-1 to TRBJ2-7; 8 nucleotides agree with TRBD1. Germline CDR1 DFQATT, CDR2 SNEGSKA (reference sequence). The trim removed 0 bases at V and 2 bases at J, leaving 6 bases unmatched. The CDR3 covers 15 residues. As DNA, the CDR3 is TGCAGTGCTAGAGAAACGGGACAGGAGGCCTACGAGCAGTACGTC. Protein product: CSARETGQEAYEQYV.

This chain uses TRBV6-1 with TRBJ1-2, with TRBD1 as a possible D gene (5 bases). The germline V gene encodes CDR1 MNHNS and CDR2 SASEGT. Trimming shortened V by 5 bases and J by 0 bases, and 16 bases separated the two germline ends. CDR3 length: 16 residues. CDR3 protein: CASSPLGTESNYGYTF. CDR3 nucleotides: TGTGCCAGCAGTCCCCTAGGGACTGAATCTAACTATGGCTACACCTTC.

The V call is TRBV6-2 or TRBV6-3, the J call TRBJ1-2, with a weak D call TRBD1 (6 bases). With 3 bases removed from V and 5 bases from J, the gap between germline ends came to 13 bases. Germline V gene data show CDR1 as MNHEY and CDR2 as SVGEGT. The CDR3 contains 14 residues. This chain's CDR3 is CASSYYGTRYGYTF. In DNA, the CDR3 is TGTGCCAGCAGTTATTACGGGACACGATATGGCTACACCTTC.

The genes are TRBV4-1 and TRBJ2-7, with 10 bases matching TRBD2. Germline V CDR1 and CDR2: MGHRA, YSYEKL. J lost 3 bases, V lost 5 bases, and 7 bases had no gene match. The CDR3 has 15 amino acids. CDR3 in DNA: TGCGCCAGCAGCGAAGGACTAGCGGTTTACTACGAGCAGTACTTC. Translating it yields CASSEGLAVYYEQYF.

The V and J genes are TRBV10-3 and TRBJ2-2; a possible D gene is TRBD1 (6 bases). This CDR3 has 16 amino acids. Germline CDR1 reads ENHRY; CDR2 reads SYGVKD. V was trimmed by 4 bases and J by 0 bases, leaving 12 bases between them. CDR3 sequence (DNA): TGTGCCATCAGTGGAGACGGGACACCGAACACCGGGGAGCTGTTTTTT. Translating gives CAISGDGTPNTGELFF.

CDR3 amino acids: CSVGSGLGTEAFF. The DNA for the CDR3 is TGCAGCGTTGGGTCAGGTTTGGGTACTGAAGCTTTCTTT. The chain is built from TRBV29-1 and TRBJ1-1, with D unclear. CDR1 is SQVTM and CDR2 is ANQGSEA in the germline V gene. Trimming pared 4 bases from V and 5 bases from J, leaving 14 bases between. The CDR3 is 13 residues long.

The chain joins TRBV10-2 to TRBJ2-2; D gene unclear. Deletions cut 6 bases from V and 7 bases from J, with 12 bases between. The CDR3 consists of 13 residues. The germline V gene has CDR1 WSHSY and CDR2 SAAADI. CDR3 sequence reads: CASSHVLGGELFF. The CDR3 coding sequence is TGCGCCAGCAGCCACGTATTAGGCGGGGAGCTGTTTTTT.

The chain joins TRBV27 to TRBJ1-6; D unclear. This CDR3 is 14 amino acids long. Germline CDR1 MNHEY, CDR2 SMNVEV (reference sequence). Trimming took off 7 bases at V and 0 bases at J, with 7 bases between the two ends. The CDR3 sequence: CASKSGSYNSPLHF. CDR3 sequence (DNA): TGTGCCAGCAAGAGTGGCTCCTATAATTCACCCCTCCACTTT.

In this sample, this clonotype turned up many times. The chain joins TRBV7-6 to TRBJ1-1; D gene ambiguous. The CDR3 is made up of 14 amino acids. Trimming took off 4 bases at V and 1 base at J, with 10 bases between the two ends. CDR1 is SGHVS, CDR2 FNYEAQ, per germline. For the CDR3, the DNA is TGTGCCAGCAGCTCCGAAAATTGGAACACTGAAGCTTTCTTT. Protein sequence: CASSSENWNTEAFF.

This clonotype has just a few counts. This chain joins TRBV28 and TRBJ2-2; the D gene is possibly TRBD1 (6 bases). Per the germline V gene, CDR1 is MDHEN and CDR2 is SYDVKM. The CDR3 has 16 residues. V was clipped by 3 bases and J by 4 bases, with 15 bases between them. CDR3 loop: CASSFQGQTTTGELFF. In nucleotides, the CDR3 is TGTGCCAGCAGTTTCCAAGGACAGACCACCACCGGGGAGCTGTTTTTT. Full variable domain (outside the CDR3, taken from reference TRBV28 and TRBJ2-2): DVKVTQSSRYLVKRTGEKVFLECVQDMDHENMFWYRQDPGLGLRLIYFSYDVKMKEKGDIPEGYSVSREKKERFSLILESASTNQTSMYLCASSFQGQTTTGELFFGEGSRLTVL.

The genes are TRBV25-1 and TRBJ2-7; D uncertain. Germline assignment: CDR1 MGHDK and CDR2 SYGVNS. The germline V and J ends were trimmed by 3 bases and 6 bases, with 12 bases remaining between them. This CDR3 is 13 amino acids long. CDR3 sequence reads: CASSDQGLFEQYF. The CDR3 DNA reads TGTGCCAGCAGTGATCAAGGGTTGTTCGAGCAGTACTTC.

The chain links TRBV6-6 to TRBJ2-7, with 8 nucleotides matching TRBD1. CDR1 and CDR2 from the germline V gene are MNHNY and SVGAGI (reference sequence). V lost 5 bases and J lost 5; bases outside the gene matches: 5. This CDR3 is 13 amino acids long. CDR3 DNA: TGTGCCAGCAGTGTGGACAGGGAAAACGAGCAGTACTTC. Translating it yields CASSVDRENEQYF.